Below are 23 T cell receptor beta chains sequenced from a single sample in a study of cytomegalovirus exposure and HLA in healthy donors (TCRdb year 2017). The library was obtained by the immunoSEQ multiplex PCR assay. For the multiplex PCR, a mixture combining 60 forward primers for TCR Vbeta segments and 13 reverse primers for TCR Jbeta segments was used. TCRdb's version of the immuneACCESS table is confined to in-frame rearrangements and falls short of the full clone set. An unresolved V gene accounts for under half of the shortfall where checked; the remainder is of unknown origin. The sample has 110,000 to 150,000 clones on record, about 75% of them singletons. 1.6% of the sample is taken by the ten largest. The material sequenced was PBMCs. Receptors were obtained from a woman aged 30 to 39 in good health and CMV-seronegative.

This chain links TRBV5-6 with TRBJ2-3; 7 nucleotides align to TRBD1. Germline V gene lookup returns CDR1 SGHDT and CDR2 YYEEEE. With 4 bases clipped from V and 5 bases from J, the junction kept 10 bases outside the gene matches. The CDR3 consists of 15 residues. Here the CDR3 DNA reads TGTGCCAGCAGCCGGCCCGAGACAGGGATAGATACGCAGTATTTT. Translated: CASSRPETGIDTQYF.

The rearrangement links TRBV4-2 to TRBJ1-1; D unresolved. The CDR3 sequence is 12 residues long. V lost 0 bases and J lost 10, with 9 bases in between. Germline lookup yields CDR1 LGHNA and CDR2 YNFKEQ. The CDR3 spells CASSQEAGRAFF. CDR3 nucleotides: TGTGCCAGCAGCCAAGAGGCTGGGAGAGCTTTCTTT.

This clone occurred a few times. CDR3 residues: CASSSLAGGGETQYF. The DNA of the CDR3 is TGTGCCAGCAGTTCACTAGCGGGAGGCGGGGAGACCCAGTACTTC. The chain couples TRBV6-6 to TRBJ2-5, with 12 nucleotides matching TRBD2. The CDR3 has 15 residues. CDR1 is MNHNY and CDR2 is SVGAGI in the germline V gene (reference sequence). V dropped 4 bases and J dropped 5; count of bases not matched to a gene: 5.

The chain employs TRBV7-2 and TRBJ1-2; 7 positions match TRBD1. In germline, CDR1 is SGHTA, CDR2 FQGNSA. The trim removed 3 bases at V and 0 bases at J, leaving 4 bases unmatched. This CDR3 is 15 amino acids long. CDR3 amino acids: CASSFTGESNYGYTF. Written as DNA, the CDR3 is TGTGCCAGCAGCTTCACAGGGGAATCTAACTATGGCTACACCTTC.

The rearrangement joins TRBV9 to TRBJ2-4; perhaps TRBD2 as D (6 bases). V lost 3 bases to trimming and J lost 8 bases, with 15 bases between them. Germline assignment: CDR1 SGDLS and CDR2 YYNGEE. This CDR3 has 14 amino acids. The CDR3 protein is CASSAGLTVDIQYF. The CDR3 DNA reads as TGTGCCAGCAGCGCCGGACTAACGGTTGACATTCAGTACTTC.

The chain is built from TRBV19 and TRBJ1-2; the match to TRBD1 covers 7 bases. J lost 6 bases, V lost 3 bases, and 7 bases had no gene match. Germline CDR1 reads LNHDA; CDR2 reads SQIVND (reference sequence). The CDR3 is 14 amino acids. The CDR3 here is CASSIQAQGNGYTF. The CDR3 DNA follows: TGTGCCAGTAGTATCCAGGCACAGGGGAATGGCTACACCTTC.

CDR3 loop: CASSPVSGSSQETQYF. CDR3 in DNA: TGTGCCAGCTCACCAGTTAGCGGATCCAGCCAAGAGACCCAGTACTTC. The genes are TRBV18 and TRBJ2-5, with D perhaps TRBD2 (6 bases). This CDR3 spans 16 amino acids. V was cut by 2 bases and J by 1 base, with 14 bases left in between. The germline gives CDR1 KGHSH, CDR2 LQKENI.

The chain combines TRBV30 with TRBJ1-1, with D possibly matching TRBD1 (6 bases). The CDR3 has 16 residues. CDR1 and CDR2 from the germline V gene are GTSNPN and SVGIG (reference sequence). V was cut by 3 bases and J by 1 base, with 18 bases left in between. Here the CDR3 reads CAWRPRGGGPNTEAFF. CDR3 nucleotides: TGTGCCTGGAGGCCTAGGGGGGGAGGGCCGAACACTGAAGCTTTCTTT.

This clone was found a few times. The chain uses TRBV4-1 and TRBJ1-2; 7 bases map to TRBD1. Germline CDR1 is MGHRA and CDR2 is YSYEKL. The CDR3 has 16 residues. Trimming took 2 bases from V and 8 from J; bases not matched to a gene: 14. This CDR3 is CASSQPRQGLSKGYTF. The CDR3 DNA reads as TGCGCCAGCAGCCAACCCCGACAGGGTCTATCTAAGGGCTACACCTTC.

This clone showed up just a few times. The V call is TRBV7-2, the J call TRBJ2-7, with D possibly matching TRBD2 (5 bases). Deletions cut 4 bases from V and 3 bases from J, with 7 bases between. The germline V gene has CDR1 SGHTA and CDR2 FQGNSA. The CDR3 has 12 residues. CDR3 amino acids: CASSYGDYEQYF. Written as DNA, the CDR3 is TGTGCCAGCAGCTACGGGGACTACGAGCAGTACTTC.

The table lists this clone with a few counts. The chain employs TRBV7-8 and TRBJ2-3, with 11 bases lining up with TRBD1. This CDR3 is built from 17 residues. Germline V CDR1 and CDR2: SGHVS, FQNEAQ. J gave up 6 bases and V 5 bases, and 13 bases lay outside the gene matches. CDR3 residues: CASSRHSPGQGADTQYF. As DNA, the CDR3 is TGTGCCAGCAGCCGACACTCCCCAGGACAGGGGGCGGATACGCAGTATTTT. The variable domain in full, with the rest retrieved from reference TRBV7-8 and TRBJ2-3, is GAGVSQSPRYKVAKRGQDVALRCDPISGHVSLFWYQQALGQGPEFLTYFQNEAQLDKSGLPSDRFFAERPEGSVSTLKIQRTQQEDSAVYLCASSRHSPGQGADTQYFGPGTRLTVL.

This clone was counted between two and nine times. The rearrangement joins TRBV2 to TRBJ1-2; 9 bases line up with TRBD1. CDR3 length equals 14 residues. The ends lost 5 bases at V and 3 bases at J; junction bases unmatched: 4. Germline V gene data show CDR1 as SNHLY and CDR2 as FYNNEI. In DNA form, the CDR3 reads TGTGCCAGCAGTTGGGACAGGGCTTACTATGGCTACACCTTC. This gives the protein CASSWDRAYYGYTF.

The chain couples TRBV30 to TRBJ1-2, with D unclear. The germline CDR1 and CDR2 sequences are GTSNPN and SVGIG (reference sequence). The length of the CDR3 is 14 residues. Trimming stripped 3 bases from V and 3 bases from J, with 14 bases between. CDR3 sequence: CAWSALWSDYGYTF. In nucleotides, the CDR3 is TGTGCCTGGAGCGCTCTCTGGAGCGACTATGGCTACACCTTC.

The chain recombines TRBV5-1 with TRBJ2-2; the match to TRBD1 covers 9 bases. The CDR3 extends over 16 amino acids. Germline CDR1 SGHRS, CDR2 YFSETQ. V dropped 2 bases and J dropped 5; count of bases not matched to a gene: 7. The CDR3: CASSLWGQGETGELFF. CDR3 in DNA: TGCGCCAGCAGCTTATGGGGACAGGGAGAAACCGGGGAGCTGTTTTTT.

This chain connects TRBV7-9 to TRBJ2-5, with a possible D match to TRBD2 (7 bases). With 8 bases removed from V and 1 base from J, the gap between germline ends came to 11 bases. There are 13 residues in the CDR3. CDR1 and CDR2 (germline): SEHNR, FQNEAQ (reference sequence). As DNA, the CDR3 is TGTGCCAGCGAGAGGGGGGGCCAAGAGACCCAGTACTTC. It specifies CASERGGQETQYF.

This clone was counted a few times. V usage is TRBV11-2 and J usage is TRBJ1-4; TRBD1 matches at 9 bases. V dropped 0 bases and J dropped 7; count of bases not matched to a gene: 6. Germline V gene sequence: CDR1 SGHAT, CDR2 FQNNGV. The CDR3 runs 16 residues. CDR3 sequence reads: CASSLEPGQGGEKLFF. CDR3 in DNA: TGTGCCAGCAGCTTAGAGCCGGGACAGGGAGGTGAAAAACTGTTTTTT.

The chain couples TRBV25-1 to TRBJ2-3; D ambiguous. Germline-derived CDR1 and CDR2 are MGHDK and SYGVNS. The CDR3 extends over 13 amino acids. V lost 0 bases, J lost 8 bases, and 9 bases lay in between. This chain's CDR3 is CASSEYLVGTQYF. DNA for the CDR3: TGTGCCAGCAGTGAATATTTAGTCGGTACGCAGTATTTT.

The V gene is TRBV9, the J gene TRBJ1-2, with D unresolved. V was shortened by 0 bases and J by 7 bases, with 13 bases between the two germline ends. CDR1 is SGDLS and CDR2 is YYNGEE in the germline V gene. This CDR3 is built from 14 residues. CDR3 in DNA: TGTGCCAGCAGCGTAGTGGCGGACCGGGGTGGCTACACCTTC. Translated, it gives CASSVVADRGGYTF.

The genes are TRBV19 and TRBJ2-7, with TRBD1 matching 9 bases. Trimming removed 3 bases from V and 7 bases from J; junction bases left unmatched: 13. This CDR3 has 16 amino acids. Germline CDR1 LNHDA, CDR2 SQIVND (reference sequence). The CDR3, as DNA: TGTGCCAGTAGTATCTCGGGCCCGGGACAGGGTGGTGAGCAGTACTTC. As protein: CASSISGPGQGGEQYF.

The V and J genes are TRBV29-1 and TRBJ2-5, with 7 bases aligning to TRBD1. Germline assignment: CDR1 SQVTM and CDR2 ANQGSEA. This CDR3 region has 15 residues. Unmatched junction bases numbered 11, after V lost 4 bases and J lost 3 bases. The DNA for the CDR3 is TGCAGCGTTGTAAACCTAACCGGGACAGAAGAGACCCAGTACTTC. This sequence encodes CSVVNLTGTEETQYF.

The CDR3 loop is CASSLGGPNTGELFF. The CDR3 bases are TGTGCCAGCAGTTTGGGGGGACCGAACACCGGGGAGCTGTTTTTT. The genes are TRBV28 and TRBJ2-2; D may be TRBD2 (6 bases). From germline, CDR1 is MDHEN and CDR2 SYDVKM. The V and J ends lost 3 bases and 0 bases respectively, with 8 bases between them. CDR3 size: 15 residues.

The CDR3 protein is CASSLGGGTAPQHF. Written as DNA, the CDR3 is TGCGCCAGCAGCTTGGGCGGGGGGACCGCGCCCCAGCATTTT. The rearrangement links TRBV5-1 to TRBJ1-5; D is perhaps TRBD1 (5 bases). The V gene's germline CDR1 is SGHRS and CDR2 YFSETQ. V lost 0 bases, J lost 9 bases, and 13 bases lay in between. This CDR3 has 14 residues.

V usage is TRBV6-1 and J usage is TRBJ2-5, with 7 positions matching TRBD2. The end of the DNA is better explained by TRBJ2-7, so the J call may be wrong. The CDR3 is 13 residues long. In germline, CDR1 is MNHNS, CDR2 SASEGT. The CDR3 DNA sequence: TGTGCCAGCAGGCGGGAGAAACCCTACGAGCAGTACTTC. This encodes CASRREKPYEQYF.